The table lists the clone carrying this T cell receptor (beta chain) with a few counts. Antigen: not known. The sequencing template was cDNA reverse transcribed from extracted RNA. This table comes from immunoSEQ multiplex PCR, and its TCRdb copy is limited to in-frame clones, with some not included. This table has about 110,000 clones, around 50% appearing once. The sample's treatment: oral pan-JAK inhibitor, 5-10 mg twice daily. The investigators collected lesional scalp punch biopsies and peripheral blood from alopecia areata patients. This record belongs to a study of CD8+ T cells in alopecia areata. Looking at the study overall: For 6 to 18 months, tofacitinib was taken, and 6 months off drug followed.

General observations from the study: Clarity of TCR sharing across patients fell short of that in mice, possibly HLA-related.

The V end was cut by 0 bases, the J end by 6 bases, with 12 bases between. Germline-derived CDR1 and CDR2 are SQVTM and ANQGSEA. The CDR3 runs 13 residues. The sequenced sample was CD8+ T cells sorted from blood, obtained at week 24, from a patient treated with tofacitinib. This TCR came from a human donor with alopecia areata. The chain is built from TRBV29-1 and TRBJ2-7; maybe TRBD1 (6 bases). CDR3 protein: CSVEEIGGGEQYF. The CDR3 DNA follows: TGCAGCGTTGAAGAGATTGGGGGCGGCGAGCAGTACTTC.